The sequence of this TCR beta chain was determined in a study of cytomegalovirus exposure and HLA in healthy donors. With 60 Vbeta and 13 Jbeta primers, the PCR was carried out. Original handling: The count from a later analysis was 60 million to 85 million unique TCR beta chains, some 12 million of them shared. Clones were read by immunoSEQ multiplex PCR, and TCRdb kept only the in-frame ones, dropping some. V and J calls and clone size come straight from that table; D and trimming were deduced from the DNA. There are around 100,000 clones in the sample; about 80% occur only once, and roughly 5% lies in the top ten. Donors were nominally healthy when sampled, though unrecorded immune exposures were likely. The CDR3 totals 15 residues. The V end was cut by 0 bases, the J end by 4 bases, with 13 bases between. The germline V gene encodes CDR1 SGHRS and CDR2 YFSETQ. Overall study results and limits: What a later analysis showed was that several of the most significant clusters appeared linked to common viral pathogens.

A note on this clone: No antigen is known for it.

This receptor was obtained from a female donor in good health and CMV-seropositive. Input material: PBMCs. The V gene is TRBV5-1, the J gene TRBJ2-5, with a weak D call TRBD2 (5 bases). The CDR3 region is CASSLATRSGETQYF. CDR3 nucleotide sequence: TGCGCCAGCAGCTTGGCCACGCGAAGCGGAGAGACCCAGTACTTC.